Described below is a single T cell receptor beta chain sequence and its context. This sample stems from a study of CD8 T cells in Susac syndrome. Germline-derived CDR1 and CDR2 are LGHNA and YSLEER. The CDR3 is 15 amino acids. With 3 bases clipped from V and 4 bases from J, the junction kept 6 bases outside the gene matches. Purification of the CD8+ and CD4+ T cells relied on negative isolation, and TEMRA cells underwent FACS enrichment. Reverse transcription of roughly 0.45 to 1 ug RNA was performed with random hexamers. A multiplex approach, immunoSEQ multiplex PCR, amplified TCR beta CDR3 across 54 Vbeta and 13 Jbeta. TCRdb processed the immunoSEQ multiplex PCR reads anew with MiXCR; each CDR3 protein has one entry. The profile covers a few hundred thousand distinct CDR3 sequences, with around nine tenths appearing a single time and roughly 0.2% taken by the ten largest.

The chain links TRBV4-3 to TRBJ2-7; TRBD1 matches at 10 bases. Specimen: CD8+ T cells from PBMCs. The source of this sequence is a human donor with multiple sclerosis. The CDR3 sequence: CASSQEGTGVYEQYF. The CDR3 coding sequence is TGCGCCAGCAGCCAGGAAGGGACAGGGGTATACGAGCAGTACTTC.